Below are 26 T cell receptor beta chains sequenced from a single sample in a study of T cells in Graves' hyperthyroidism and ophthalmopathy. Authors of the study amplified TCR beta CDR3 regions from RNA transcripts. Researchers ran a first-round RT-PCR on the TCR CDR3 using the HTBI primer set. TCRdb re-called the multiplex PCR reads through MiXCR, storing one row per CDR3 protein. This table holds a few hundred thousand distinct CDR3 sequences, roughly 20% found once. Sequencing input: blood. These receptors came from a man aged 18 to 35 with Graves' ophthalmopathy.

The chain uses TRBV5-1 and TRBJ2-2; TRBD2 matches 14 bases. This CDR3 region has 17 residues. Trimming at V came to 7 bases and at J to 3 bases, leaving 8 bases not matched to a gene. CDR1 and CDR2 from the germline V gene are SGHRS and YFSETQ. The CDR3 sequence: CASADRGLAGDTGELFF. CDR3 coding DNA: TGCGCCAGCGCCGATCGGGGACTAGCGGGGGACACCGGGGAGCTGTTTTTT.

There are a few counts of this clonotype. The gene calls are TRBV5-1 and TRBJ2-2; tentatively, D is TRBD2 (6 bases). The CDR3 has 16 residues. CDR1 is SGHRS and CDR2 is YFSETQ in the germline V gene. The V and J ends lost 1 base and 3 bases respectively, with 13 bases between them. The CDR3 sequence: CASSLWRGPYTGELFF. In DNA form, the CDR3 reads TGCGCCAGCAGCTTGTGGAGGGGACCCTACACCGGGGAGCTGTTTTTT. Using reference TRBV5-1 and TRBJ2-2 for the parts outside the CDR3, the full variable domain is KAGVTQTPRYLIKTRGQQVTLSCSPISGHRSVSWYQQTPGQGLQFLFEYFSETQRNKGNFPGRFSGRQFSNSRSEMNVSTLELGDSALYLCASSLWRGPYTGELFFGEGSRLTVL.

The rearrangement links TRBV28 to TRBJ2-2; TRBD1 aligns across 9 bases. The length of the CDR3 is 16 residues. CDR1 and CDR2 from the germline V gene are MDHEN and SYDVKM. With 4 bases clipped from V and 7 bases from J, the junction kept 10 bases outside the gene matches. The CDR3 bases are TGTGCCAGCAGTTCGGGACAGGGTCGTAGAGGCGGGGAGCTGTTTTTT. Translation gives CASSSGQGRRGGELFF.

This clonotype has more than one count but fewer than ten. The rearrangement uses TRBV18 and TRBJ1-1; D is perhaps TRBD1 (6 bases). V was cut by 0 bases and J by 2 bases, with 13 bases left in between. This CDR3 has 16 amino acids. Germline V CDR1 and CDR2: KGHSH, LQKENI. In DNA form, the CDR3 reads TGTGCCAGCTCACCACCGGCGGGGGCGGGTAACACTGAAGCTTTCTTT. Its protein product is CASSPPAGAGNTEAFF.

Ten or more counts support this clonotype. The CDR3 is CASGSPWETQYF. CDR3 coding DNA: TGTGCCAGCGGCAGTCCCTGGGAGACCCAGTACTTC. The J gene is TRBJ2-5, the V gene TRBV27; D gene unclear. Per germline, CDR1 MNHEY and CDR2 SMNVEV (reference sequence). This CDR3 has 12 amino acids. The V gene lost 8 bases and the J gene lost 5 bases, with 12 bases spanning the gap.

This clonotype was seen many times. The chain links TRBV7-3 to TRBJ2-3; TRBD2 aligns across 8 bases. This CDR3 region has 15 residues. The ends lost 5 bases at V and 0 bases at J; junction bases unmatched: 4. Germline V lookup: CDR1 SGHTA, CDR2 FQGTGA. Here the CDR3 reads CASSQSGGSTDTQYF. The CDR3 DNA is TGTGCCAGCAGCCAAAGCGGGGGTAGCACAGATACGCAGTATTTT. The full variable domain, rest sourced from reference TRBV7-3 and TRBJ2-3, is GAGVSQTPSNKVTEKGKYVELRCDPISGHTALYWYRQSLGQGPEFLIYFQGTGAADDSGLPNDRFFAVRPEGSVSTLKIQRTERGDSAVYLCASSQSGGSTDTQYFGPGTRLTVL.

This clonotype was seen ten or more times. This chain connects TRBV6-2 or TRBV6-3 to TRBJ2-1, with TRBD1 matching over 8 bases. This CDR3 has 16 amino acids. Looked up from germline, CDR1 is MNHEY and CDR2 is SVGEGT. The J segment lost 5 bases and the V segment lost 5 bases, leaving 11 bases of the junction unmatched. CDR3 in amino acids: CASSLTLDRANNEQFF. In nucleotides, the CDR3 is TGTGCCAGCAGTCTTACCTTGGACAGGGCTAACAATGAGCAGTTCTTC.

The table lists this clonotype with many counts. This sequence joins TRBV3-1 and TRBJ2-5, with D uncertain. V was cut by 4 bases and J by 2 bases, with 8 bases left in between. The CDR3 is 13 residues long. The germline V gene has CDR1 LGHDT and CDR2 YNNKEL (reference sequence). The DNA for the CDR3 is TGTGCCAGCAGCCCGGGTTATCAAGAGACCCAGTACTTC. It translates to CASSPGYQETQYF.

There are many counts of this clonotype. CDR3: CASSLTGTGNTGELFF. The CDR3 DNA sequence: TGCGCCAGCAGCCTAACCGGGACAGGAAACACCGGGGAGCTGTTTTTT. The chain uses TRBV5-1 and TRBJ2-2; 8 bases are a match to TRBD1. The CDR3 totals 16 residues. The V segment lost 4 bases and the J segment 2 bases; nucleotides outside the gene matches: 7. Germline V lookup: CDR1 SGHRS, CDR2 YFSETQ.

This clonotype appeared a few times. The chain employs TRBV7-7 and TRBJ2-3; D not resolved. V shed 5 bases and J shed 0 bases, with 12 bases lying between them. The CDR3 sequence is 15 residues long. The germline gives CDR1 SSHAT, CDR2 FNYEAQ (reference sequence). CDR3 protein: CASSPGASSTDTQYF. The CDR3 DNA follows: TGTGCCAGCAGCCCCGGTGCTTCTAGCACAGATACGCAGTATTTT.

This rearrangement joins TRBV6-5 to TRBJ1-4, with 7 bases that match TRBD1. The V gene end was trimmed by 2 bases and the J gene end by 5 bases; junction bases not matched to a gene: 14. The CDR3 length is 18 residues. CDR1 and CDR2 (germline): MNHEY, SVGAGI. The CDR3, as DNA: TGTGCCAGCAGTTACGGTTACCGACAGGGACTGTCGAATGAAAAACTGTTTTTT. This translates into CASSYGYRQGLSNEKLFF.

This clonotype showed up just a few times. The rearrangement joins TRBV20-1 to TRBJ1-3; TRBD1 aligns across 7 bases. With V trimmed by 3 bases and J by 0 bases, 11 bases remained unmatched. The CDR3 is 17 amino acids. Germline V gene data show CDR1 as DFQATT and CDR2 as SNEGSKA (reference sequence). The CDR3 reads CSARNTGETYSGNTIYF. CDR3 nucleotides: TGCAGTGCTAGGAACACAGGGGAAACCTACTCTGGAAACACCATATATTTT.

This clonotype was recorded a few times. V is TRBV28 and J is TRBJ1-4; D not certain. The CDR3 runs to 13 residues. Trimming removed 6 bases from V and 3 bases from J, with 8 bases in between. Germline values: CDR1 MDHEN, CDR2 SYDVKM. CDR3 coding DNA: TGTGCCAGCAGCCTAGGGCCTAATGAAAAACTGTTTTTT. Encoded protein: CASSLGPNEKLFF.

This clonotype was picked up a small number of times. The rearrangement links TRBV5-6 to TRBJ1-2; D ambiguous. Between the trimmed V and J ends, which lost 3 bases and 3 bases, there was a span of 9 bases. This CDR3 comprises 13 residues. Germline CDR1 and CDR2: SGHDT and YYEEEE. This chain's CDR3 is CASSWWGDYGYTF. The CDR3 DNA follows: TGTGCCAGCAGCTGGTGGGGTGACTATGGCTACACCTTC.

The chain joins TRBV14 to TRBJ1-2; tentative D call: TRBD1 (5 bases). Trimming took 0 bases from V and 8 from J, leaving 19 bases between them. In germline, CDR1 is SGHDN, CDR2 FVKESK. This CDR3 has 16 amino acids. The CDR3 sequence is CASSQDLQGFPFGYTF. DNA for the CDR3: TGTGCCAGCAGCCAAGACCTGCAGGGTTTCCCTTTCGGCTACACCTTC.

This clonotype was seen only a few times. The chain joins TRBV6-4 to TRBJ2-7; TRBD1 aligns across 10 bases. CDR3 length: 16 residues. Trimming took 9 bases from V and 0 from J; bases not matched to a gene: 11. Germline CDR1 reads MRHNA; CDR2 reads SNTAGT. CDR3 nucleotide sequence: TGTGCCAGTACACCGGGACAGGGGTCCTTCTCCTACGAGCAGTACTTC. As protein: CASTPGQGSFSYEQYF.

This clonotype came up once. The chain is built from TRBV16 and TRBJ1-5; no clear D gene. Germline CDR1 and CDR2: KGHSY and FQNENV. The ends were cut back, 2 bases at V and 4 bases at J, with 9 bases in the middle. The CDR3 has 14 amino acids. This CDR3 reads CASSQARGNQPQHF. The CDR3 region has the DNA TGTGCCAGCAGCCAAGCACGCGGAAATCAGCCCCAGCATTTT.

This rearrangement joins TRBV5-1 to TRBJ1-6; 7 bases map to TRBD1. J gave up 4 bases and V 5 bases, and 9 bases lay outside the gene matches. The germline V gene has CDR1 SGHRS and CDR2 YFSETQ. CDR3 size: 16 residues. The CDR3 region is CASSIRDSIYNSPLHF. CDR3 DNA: TGCGCCAGCAGTATCCGGGACAGTATTTATAATTCACCCCTCCACTTT.

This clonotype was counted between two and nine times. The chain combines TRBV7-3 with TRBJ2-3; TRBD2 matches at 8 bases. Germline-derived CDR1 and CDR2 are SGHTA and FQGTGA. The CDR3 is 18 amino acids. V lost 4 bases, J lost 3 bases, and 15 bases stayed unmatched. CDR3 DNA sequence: TGTGCCAGCAGCTCACGGCCGGGAGGGCGGGGGGTAACAGATACGCAGTATTTT. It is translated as CASSSRPGGRGVTDTQYF.

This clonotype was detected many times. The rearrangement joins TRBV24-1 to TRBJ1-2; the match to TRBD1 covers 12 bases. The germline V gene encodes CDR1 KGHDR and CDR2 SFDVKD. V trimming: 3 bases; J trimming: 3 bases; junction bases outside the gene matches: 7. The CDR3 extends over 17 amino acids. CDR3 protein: CATSDGTGGGLDYGYTF. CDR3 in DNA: TGTGCCACCAGTGATGGGACAGGGGGCGGACTGGACTATGGCTACACCTTC.

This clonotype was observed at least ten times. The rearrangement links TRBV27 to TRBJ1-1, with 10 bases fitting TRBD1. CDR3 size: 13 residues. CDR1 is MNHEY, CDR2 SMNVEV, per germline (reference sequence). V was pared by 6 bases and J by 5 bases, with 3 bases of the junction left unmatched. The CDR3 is CASSWTGGTEAFF. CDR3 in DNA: TGTGCCAGCAGCTGGACAGGGGGAACTGAAGCTTTCTTT.

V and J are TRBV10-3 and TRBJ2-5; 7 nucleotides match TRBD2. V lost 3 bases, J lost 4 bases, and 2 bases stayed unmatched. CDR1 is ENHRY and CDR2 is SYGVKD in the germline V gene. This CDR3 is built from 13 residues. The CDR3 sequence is CAISDASGETQYF. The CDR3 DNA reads TGTGCCATCAGTGACGCTAGCGGAGAGACCCAGTACTTC.

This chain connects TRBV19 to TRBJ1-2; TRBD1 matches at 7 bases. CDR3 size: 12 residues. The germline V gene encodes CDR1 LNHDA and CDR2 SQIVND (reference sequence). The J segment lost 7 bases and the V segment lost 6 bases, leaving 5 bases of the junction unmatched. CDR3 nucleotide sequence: TGTGCCAGTAGGCCACAGGGGCTTGGCTACACCTTC. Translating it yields CASRPQGLGYTF.

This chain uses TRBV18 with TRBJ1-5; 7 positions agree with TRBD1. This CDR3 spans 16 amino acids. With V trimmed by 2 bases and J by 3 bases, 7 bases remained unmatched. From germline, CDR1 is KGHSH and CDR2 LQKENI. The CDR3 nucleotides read TGTGCCAGCTCACCATTCGGGACAGACAACAATCAGCCCCAGCATTTT. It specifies CASSPFGTDNNQPQHF.

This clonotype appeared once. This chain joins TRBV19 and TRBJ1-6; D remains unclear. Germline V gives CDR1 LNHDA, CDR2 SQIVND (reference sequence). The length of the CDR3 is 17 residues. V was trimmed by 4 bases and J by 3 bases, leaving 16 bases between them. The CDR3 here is CASSTSAWANYNSPLHF. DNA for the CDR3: TGTGCCAGTAGTACCTCGGCGTGGGCCAACTATAATTCACCCCTCCACTTT.

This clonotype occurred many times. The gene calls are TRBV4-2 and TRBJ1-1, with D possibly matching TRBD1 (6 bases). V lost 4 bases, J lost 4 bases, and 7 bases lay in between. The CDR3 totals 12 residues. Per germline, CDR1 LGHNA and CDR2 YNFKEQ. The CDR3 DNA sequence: TGTGCCAGCAGCCCCAGGGGCACTGAAGCTTTCTTT. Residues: CASSPRGTEAFF.